These T cell receptor beta chains were read from a single sample in a study of CD8 T cells in Susac syndrome. TCRdb redid the calling of the immunoSEQ multiplex PCR reads with MiXCR, one entry per CDR3 protein. The repertoire holds 210,000 or so distinct CDR3 sequences, with about 95% as singletons. The sequencing sample was made of CD4+ T cells from PBMCs. The origin of the receptors is a human donor with Susac syndrome. Both conserved end residues are trimmed from each CDR3. Each record gives: J gene, V gene, CDR3 protein.

>TRBJ2-7|TRBV7-9
ASSLVGQGGEQY
>TRBJ1-2|TRBV4-1
ASSQDGTAPGYT
>TRBJ1-2|TRBV30
AWKRDRARGYGYT
>TRBJ2-2|TRBV3-1
ASMMELAGAGELF
>TRBJ1-1|TRBV29-1
SVAKGTYRYTEAF
>TRBJ2-2|TRBV6-4
ASSSTQGAIGELF
>TRBJ1-6|TRBV28
ASSRRGGENSPLH
>TRBJ2-3|TRBV20-1
STGTGGGDTQY
>TRBJ1-5|TRBV6-7
ASSYPGLGNQPQH
>TRBJ1-5|TRBV20-1
SARVNQGTVNQPQH
>TRBJ1-6|TRBV5-1
ASSLPGQGASPLH
>TRBJ1-2|TRBV6-5
ASSYSRWPNYGYT
>TRBJ2-1|TRBV3-1
ASSQANFRTSGGNEQF
>TRBJ2-7|TRBV2
ASSEEGNDSPY
>TRBJ2-3|TRBV7-2
ASSLGFPNTQY
>TRBJ2-2|TRBV6-5
ASSYSTGGPTGELF
>TRBJ1-1|TRBV9
ASSVDGYTEAF
>TRBJ1-1|TRBV27
ASSSPSRRGSDTEAF
>TRBJ2-4|TRBV3-1
ASSQGSGRENIQY
>TRBJ2-3|TRBV24-1
ATSDAGWSGGENTDTQY
>TRBJ2-7|TRBV20-1
SARRLYEQY
>TRBJ2-1|TRBV20-1
SVRGSPYNEQF
>TRBJ2-7|TRBV11-2
ASSLDGGFGYEQY
>TRBJ1-5|TRBV7-8
ASSPRGSNQPQH
>TRBJ1-1|TRBV20-1
SAPLNRDTEAF
>TRBJ1-6|TRBV6-2/TRBV6-3
ASTATGGILGRTLH
>TRBJ1-1|TRBV5-4
ASSSERDRNTEAF
>TRBJ2-2|TRBV12-3/TRBV12-4
ASLGDGTGELF